Following are 20 T cell receptor beta chains from one sample sequenced in a study of a mutant IDH1 vaccine in newly diagnosed glioma. The data were produced by immunoSEQ multiplex PCR, yet TCRdb's version contains in-frame clones alone and is incomplete. The data show roughly 34,000 clones, approximately 90% seen once. Their antigens remain unidentified. Indicated time point: week 47, end of study. Every single dose of the vaccine, 300 ug of mutant IDH1 20-mer peptide, came with topical imiquimod. The sample consisted of PBMCs, taken from a glioma patient whose treatment included an IDH1 peptide vaccine. These receptors were obtained from a woman in her forties with glioma.

The rearrangement joins TRBV6-1 to TRBJ2-7; TRBD1 agrees at 8 bases. This CDR3 is built from 15 residues. CDR1 MNHNS and CDR2 SASEGT come from the germline V gene. The V and J ends lost 8 bases and 0 bases, in that order; junction bases with no gene match: 9. Here the CDR3 DNA reads TGTGCCAGCGAGAGGGACAGGTATAGCTCCTACGAGCAGTACTTC. Its translation is CASERDRYSSYEQYF.

The chain joins TRBV14 to TRBJ2-2; a weak D match, TRBD2 (5 bases). Germline CDR1 reads SGHDN; CDR2 reads FVKESK. The CDR3 consists of 14 residues. V was cut by 1 base and J by 3 bases, with 6 bases left in between. The CDR3 sequence is CASSQGRYTGELFF. In DNA, the CDR3 is TGTGCCAGCAGCCAAGGGAGGTACACCGGGGAGCTGTTTTTT. Full variable domain (rest looked up from reference TRBV14 and TRBJ2-2): EAGVTQFPSHSVIEKGQTVTLRCDPISGHDNLYWYRRVMGKEIKFLLHFVKESKQDESGMPNNRFLAERTGGTYSTLKVQPAELEDSGVYFCASSQGRYTGELFFGEGSRLTVL.

The V and J genes are TRBV2 and TRBJ1-6; D uncertain. Germline V gene sequence: CDR1 SNHLY, CDR2 FYNNEI. The ends were cut back, 6 bases at V and 0 bases at J, with 12 bases in the middle. This CDR3 comprises 16 residues. CDR3 DNA sequence: TGTGCCAGCAGCGACGGTGGGAGCTCCTATAATTCACCCCTCCACTTT. This sequence encodes CASSDGGSSYNSPLHF.

V is TRBV5-1 and J is TRBJ2-5; tentative D call: TRBD1 (7 bases). The CDR3 is 14 residues long. V was pared by 1 base and J by 5 bases, with 12 bases between. Looked up from germline, CDR1 is SGHRS and CDR2 is YFSETQ. CDR3 protein: CASSLRDSGETQYF. CDR3 nucleotide sequence: TGCGCCAGCAGCTTGAGGGACAGCGGGGAGACCCAGTACTTC.

This clone showed up just once. The CDR3, as DNA: TGTGCCAGCAGTTTCACATCCAGGAATCGCTACGAGCAGTACTTC. This sequence encodes CASSFTSRNRYEQYF. The rearrangement uses TRBV27 and TRBJ2-7; D uncertain. The ends were cut back, 3 bases at V and 3 bases at J, with 15 bases in the middle. Germline V gene sequence: CDR1 MNHEY, CDR2 SMNVEV (reference sequence). The CDR3 has 15 amino acids.

The rearrangement uses TRBV7-9 and TRBJ2-7; no clear D. Per the germline V gene, CDR1 is SEHNR and CDR2 is FQNEAQ (reference sequence). V shed 3 bases and J shed 4 bases, with 4 bases lying between them. CDR3 length equals 11 residues. The CDR3 DNA reads TGTGCCAGCAGCTTTAGGTACGAGCAGTACTTC. Translated, it gives CASSFRYEQYF.

The chain links TRBV5-6 to TRBJ1-4; possible D gene TRBD1, 5 bases. Germline V lookup: CDR1 SGHDT, CDR2 YYEEEE. Trimming removed 0 bases at V and 7 bases at J, with 16 bases between. The CDR3 has 16 amino acids. CDR3 nucleotides: TGTGCCAGCAGCTTGGAGGGGACGGACCGCGGTGAAAAACTGTTTTTT. This translates into CASSLEGTDRGEKLFF.

The V and J genes are TRBV6-1 and TRBJ2-5, with D perhaps TRBD1 (5 bases). From germline, CDR1 is MNHNS and CDR2 SASEGT. The CDR3 loop spans 14 amino acids. V lost 5 bases and J lost 5, with 15 bases in between. DNA of the CDR3: TGTGCCAGCAGTCGATCCCAGGGCCCCGAGACCCAGTACTTC. Protein: CASSRSQGPETQYF.

The rearrangement joins TRBV4-3 to TRBJ2-7; 7 nucleotides line up with TRBD2. V trimming: 1 base; J trimming: 2 bases; junction bases outside the gene matches: 8. Per the germline V gene, CDR1 is LGHNA and CDR2 is YSLEER. This CDR3 is 16 amino acids long. CDR3: CASSQVVGLGTYEQYF. DNA for the CDR3: TGCGCCAGCAGCCAAGTGGTCGGACTAGGGACCTACGAGCAGTACTTC.

This chain connects TRBV4-1 to TRBJ1-2; perhaps TRBD1 as D (6 bases). V lost 3 bases, J lost 3 bases, and 14 bases lay in between. Per germline, CDR1 MGHRA and CDR2 YSYEKL. The CDR3 runs to 15 residues. CDR3 loop: CASSHLDRQDYGYTF. The CDR3 DNA is TGCGCCAGCAGCCATCTGGACAGACAGGACTATGGCTACACCTTC.

V gene TRBV6-1 combines with J gene TRBJ1-1; TRBD1 is a possible D gene (6 bases). Germline-derived CDR1 and CDR2 are MNHNS and SASEGT. V lost 4 bases and J 1 base, leaving 13 bases between the germline ends. This CDR3 contains 15 residues. The CDR3 DNA is TGTGCCAGCAGTGCGGGGACAACCAAGAACACTGAAGCTTTCTTT. Translation gives CASSAGTTKNTEAFF.

The chain's CDR3 is CASSLSNNQPQHF. The CDR3 bases are TGTGCCAGCAGCTTATCGAACAATCAGCCCCAGCATTTT. V and J are TRBV7-9 and TRBJ1-5; no reliable D call. With 2 bases removed from V and 3 bases from J, the gap between germline ends came to 5 bases. The CDR3 loop spans 13 amino acids. Germline assignment: CDR1 SEHNR and CDR2 FQNEAQ (reference sequence).

The chain couples TRBV19 to TRBJ2-2; D gene uncertain. Germline V lookup: CDR1 LNHDA, CDR2 SQIVND (reference sequence). Trimming pared 10 bases from V and 0 bases from J, leaving 15 bases between. This CDR3 contains 15 residues. CDR3 sequence (DNA): TGTGCCACTAGGGAAGGCAGCGCGAACACCGGGGAGCTGTTTTTT. Amino acid sequence: CATREGSANTGELFF.

This clone was detected only once. The rearrangement uses TRBV6-5 and TRBJ2-7; 8 bases map to TRBD1. The CDR3 length is 15 residues. The V and J ends lost 2 bases and 3 bases, in that order; junction bases with no gene match: 6. CDR1 MNHEY and CDR2 SVGAGI come from the germline V gene. CDR3 in DNA: TGTGCCAGCAGTTACGGACAGGGTACGGTCTACGAGCAGTACTTC. Protein product: CASSYGQGTVYEQYF.

This clone was seen just once. CDR3 amino acids: CAISEEREAYNEQFF. CDR3 nucleotide sequence: TGTGCCATCAGTGAGGAACGGGAGGCCTACAATGAGCAGTTCTTC. The genes are TRBV10-3 and TRBJ2-1, with 7 bases fitting TRBD2. Germline CDR1 ENHRY, CDR2 SYGVKD. The junction had 3 bases not matched to a gene; V was cut back by 2 bases and J by 2 bases. The CDR3 length is 15 residues.

V gene TRBV4-2 combines with J gene TRBJ2-7; TRBD2 agrees at 7 bases. Germline V gene data show CDR1 as LGHNA and CDR2 as YNFKEQ. This CDR3 contains 13 residues. With 4 bases clipped from V and 5 bases from J, the junction kept 5 bases outside the gene matches. The CDR3 DNA sequence: TGTGCCAGCAGCCTGCGGGAGTTCAACGAGCAGTACTTC. Protein sequence: CASSLREFNEQYF.

The gene calls are TRBV21-1 and TRBJ2-2; TRBD2 was called by the table and not checked on the DNA. TRBV21-1 is assigned pseudogene status. CDR3 length equals 13 residues. CDR3 residues: CASSKEGSGELFF. For the CDR3, the DNA is TGTGCCAGCAGTAAGGAGGGATCCGGGGAGCTGTTTTTT.

This clone is a singleton in its sample. The rearrangement joins TRBV6-1 to TRBJ1-6; 7 bases match TRBD1. The germline CDR1 and CDR2 sequences are MNHNS and SASEGT. The CDR3 has 14 amino acids. The trim removed 6 bases at V and 10 bases at J, leaving 9 bases unmatched. CDR3 bases: TGTGCCAGCAGCGAGAGACAGGGTGGATCACCCCTCCACTTT. Translation gives CASSERQGGSPLHF.

V is TRBV5-1 and J is TRBJ2-7; D perhaps matches TRBD2 (5 bases). V was trimmed by 7 bases and J by 0 bases, leaving 8 bases between them. The germline V gene encodes CDR1 SGHRS and CDR2 YFSETQ. This CDR3 spans 12 amino acids. As DNA, the CDR3 is TGCGCCAGCCACCGGGACTCCTACGAGCAGTACTTC. Residues: CASHRDSYEQYF.

The rearrangement joins TRBV5-1 to TRBJ1-1; no reliable D call. Deletions cut 0 bases from V and 0 bases from J, with 3 bases between. The CDR3 contains 13 residues. The germline CDR1 and CDR2 sequences are SGHRS and YFSETQ. CDR3 sequence reads: CASSLELNTEAFF. The CDR3 DNA is TGCGCCAGCAGCTTGGAACTGAACACTGAAGCTTTCTTT.